The 24 T cell receptor beta chains in this list originate from one sample, sequenced in a study of blood T cell repertoires in COVID-19. Assay used: immunoSEQ multiplex PCR; TCRdb lists only in-frame clones, some missing. The profile covers about 310,000 clones, with about nine tenths appearing a single time and roughly 2.3% taken by the ten largest. The specimen sequenced was peripheral blood. The receptors were sampled from a man between 18 and 29 years old with active or convalescent COVID-19.

The table lists this clone with a few counts. V gene TRBV21-1 combines with J gene TRBJ2-1; the table's D call TRBD2 went unverified against the DNA. TRBV21-1 is termed a pseudogene. The CDR3 runs to 16 residues. DNA for the CDR3: TGTGCCAGCAGCAGGCGGACTAGCGGCTCCTACAATGAGCAGTTCTTC. Amino acid sequence: CASSRRTSGSYNEQFF.

J is TRBJ2-3 and V is TRBV6-1, with 11 bases fitting TRBD2. Germline CDR1 MNHNS, CDR2 SASEGT. V was pared by 2 bases and J by 6 bases, with 10 bases of the junction left unmatched. This CDR3 comprises 17 residues. The CDR3, as DNA: TGTGCCAGCAGTGAATGGGGGGCTAGCGGGAGGCGGGATACGCAGTATTTT. Amino acid sequence: CASSEWGASGRRDTQYF.

This clone was counted once. The CDR3 DNA is TGCGCCAGCAGCCCTGTGACGGACAGGATTGTGAGTGGCTACACCTTC. This translates into CASSPVTDRIVSGYTF. The chain couples TRBV4-1 to TRBJ1-2; 7 bases fit TRBD1. Germline V gene data show CDR1 as MGHRA and CDR2 as YSYEKL. CDR3 size: 16 residues. V trimming: 4 bases; J trimming: 7 bases; junction bases outside the gene matches: 15.

A few counts support this clone. The chain is built from TRBV5-1 and TRBJ2-5; 10 nucleotides line up with TRBD1. Germline V gene lookup returns CDR1 SGHRS and CDR2 YFSETQ. The trim removed 0 bases at V and 3 bases at J, leaving 2 bases unmatched. The CDR3 sequence is 15 residues long. CDR3 nucleotides: TGCGCCAGCAGCTTGGCTGGGACAGGGGAAGAGACCCAGTACTTC. It yields the protein CASSLAGTGEETQYF.

The rearrangement links TRBV28 to TRBJ2-3; 9 nucleotides line up with TRBD2. The CDR3 has 15 amino acids. Trimming took 5 bases from V and 2 from J; bases not matched to a gene: 5. Germline V lookup: CDR1 MDHEN, CDR2 SYDVKM. The DNA of the CDR3 is TGTGCCAGCAGTCAGCGGGGGGAGCTCACAGATACGCAGTATTTT. Protein sequence: CASSQRGELTDTQYF.

This clone was seen a handful of times. The chain couples TRBV7-9 to TRBJ2-1; 9 positions agree with TRBD2. The junction had 9 bases not matched to a gene; V was cut back by 5 bases and J by 1 base. This CDR3 comprises 17 residues. The germline gives CDR1 SEHNR, CDR2 FQNEAQ (reference sequence). This chain's CDR3 is CASSTGISGGSYNEQFF. The CDR3 DNA is TGTGCCAGCAGCACCGGGATTAGCGGGGGTTCCTACAATGAGCAGTTCTTC.

This chain connects TRBV2 to TRBJ2-6; no definite D call. Trimming took off 3 bases at V and 0 bases at J, with 9 bases between the two ends. Germline assignment: CDR1 SNHLY and CDR2 FYNNEI. The CDR3 runs to 16 residues. The CDR3 DNA reads TGTGCCAGCAGTGATCTCGTCGGCTCTGGGGCCAACGTCCTGACTTTC. Translation gives CASSDLVGSGANVLTF.

CDR3 loop: CASSQDLTAPQHF. CDR3 nucleotide sequence: TGTGCCAGCAGCCAAGATCTTACAGCTCCCCAGCATTTT. V usage is TRBV14 and J usage is TRBJ1-5; D not resolved. Trimming cost V 0 bases and J 10 bases, with 10 bases left between them. Germline CDR1 is SGHDN and CDR2 is FVKESK. The CDR3 runs to 13 residues.

The V and J genes are TRBV28 and TRBJ2-3; 10 nucleotides align to TRBD1. The CDR3 is made up of 17 amino acids. The junction had 5 bases not matched to a gene; V was cut back by 1 base and J by 1 base. CDR1 and CDR2 from the germline V gene are MDHEN and SYDVKM. The CDR3 reads CASSLFIGTGGTDTQYF. The CDR3 DNA is TGTGCCAGCAGTTTATTTATCGGGACAGGGGGCACAGATACGCAGTATTTT.

V gene TRBV6-5 combines with J gene TRBJ1-1; 7 positions match TRBD1. CDR1 is MNHEY and CDR2 is SVGAGI in the germline V gene. The ends lost 6 bases at V and 1 base at J; junction bases unmatched: 5. The CDR3 extends over 14 amino acids. CDR3 sequence (DNA): TGTGCCAGCAGGCTTGGACAGGAGAACACTGAAGCTTTCTTT. Its protein product is CASRLGQENTEAFF.

The chain links TRBV28 to TRBJ2-7; 10 bases are a match to TRBD2. CDR3 length equals 14 residues. Germline V CDR1 and CDR2: MDHEN, SYDVKM. Trimming took 3 bases from V and 6 from J; bases not matched to a gene: 5. The chain's CDR3 is CASSFLAGESEQYF. CDR3 DNA sequence: TGTGCCAGCAGTTTTCTAGCGGGAGAAAGCGAGCAGTACTTC.

The chain couples TRBV4-1 to TRBJ1-2, with D unresolved. The ends were cut back, 2 bases at V and 5 bases at J, with 12 bases in the middle. Germline CDR1 MGHRA, CDR2 YSYEKL. The CDR3 runs 14 residues. Here the CDR3 reads CASSQPGEIYGYTF. The CDR3 coding sequence is TGCGCCAGCAGCCAACCTGGAGAGATATATGGCTACACCTTC.

Concerning this clone itself: This specimen includes other DNA sequences encoding the same CDR3. J is TRBJ1-3 and V is TRBV7-9; D is ambiguous. The length of the CDR3 is 14 residues. The germline V gene encodes CDR1 SEHNR and CDR2 FQNEAQ (reference sequence). V was pared by 5 bases and J by 0 bases, with 8 bases between. CDR3 DNA: TGTGCCAGCAGCCCAGGAACCTCTGGAAACACCATATATTTT. Encoded protein: CASSPGTSGNTIYF.

The J gene is TRBJ2-5, the V gene TRBV6-2 or TRBV6-3; the D gene is possibly TRBD1 (6 bases). Germline CDR1 reads MNHEY; CDR2 reads SVGEGT. The ends were cut back, 2 bases at V and 5 bases at J, with 12 bases in the middle. The CDR3 is 14 residues long. The CDR3 loop is CASSYPQGKETQYF. The CDR3 DNA is TGTGCCAGCAGTTACCCCCAGGGGAAGGAGACCCAGTACTTC.

The J gene is TRBJ2-5, the V gene TRBV18; TRBD2 matches 7 bases. The CDR3 runs to 15 residues. The junction had 6 bases not matched to a gene; V was cut back by 3 bases and J by 2 bases. Germline V CDR1 and CDR2: KGHSH, LQKENI. The CDR3 spells CASSPGEGPQETQYF. DNA for the CDR3: TGTGCCAGCTCACCGGGGGAGGGTCCTCAAGAGACCCAGTACTTC.

The V call is TRBV2, the J call TRBJ1-5; 11 nucleotides match TRBD1. The V and J ends lost 5 bases and 2 bases, in that order; junction bases with no gene match: 5. CDR3 length equals 16 residues. The germline V gene has CDR1 SNHLY and CDR2 FYNNEI. The CDR3 sequence is CASSWTGGSGNQPQHF. CDR3 DNA sequence: TGTGCCAGCAGTTGGACAGGGGGCTCAGGCAATCAGCCCCAGCATTTT. Full variable domain (remainder filled in from reference TRBV2 and TRBJ1-5): EPEVTQTPSHQVTQMGQEVILRCVPISNHLYFYWYRQILGQKVEFLVSFYNNEISEKSEIFDDQFSVERPDGSNFTLKIRSTKLEDSAMYFCASSWTGGSGNQPQHFGDGTRLSIL.

CDR3 in amino acids: CASSSPGATGVAKNIQYF. The CDR3 DNA reads as TGTGCCAGTAGTTCCCCGGGAGCGACAGGGGTAGCCAAAAACATTCAGTACTTC. The chain couples TRBV19 to TRBJ2-4, with 8 bases aligning to TRBD1. With V trimmed by 5 bases and J by 0 bases, 12 bases remained unmatched. The CDR3 length is 18 residues. Germline CDR1 reads LNHDA; CDR2 reads SQIVND (reference sequence).

This chain links TRBV9 with TRBJ1-1; 9 nucleotides line up with TRBD1. The CDR3 is made up of 14 amino acids. V lost 4 bases to trimming and J lost 3 bases; unmatched junction nucleotides: 4. Germline loops: CDR1 SGDLS, CDR2 YYNGEE. CDR3 coding DNA: TGTGCCAGCAGCCGGGACAGGGATGACACTGAAGCTTTCTTT. Translating gives CASSRDRDDTEAFF.

The chain uses TRBV3-1 (or the pseudogene TRBV3-2) and TRBJ2-6, with TRBD1 identical over 7 bases. The germline V gene encodes CDR1 LGHDT and CDR2 YNNKEL (reference sequence). J was trimmed by 4 bases and V by 4 bases; bases with no gene match: 4. This CDR3 spans 15 amino acids. This chain's CDR3 is CASSLTGAGANVLTF. CDR3 sequence (DNA): TGTGCCAGCAGCCTCACAGGGGCCGGGGCCAACGTCCTGACTTTC.

This sequence joins TRBV5-1 and TRBJ2-1; a weak D match, TRBD1 (6 bases). CDR1 and CDR2 (germline): SGHRS, YFSETQ. Trimming cost V 1 base and J 2 bases, with 10 bases left between them. The CDR3 spans 15 residues. The CDR3 loop is CASSLQGTTYNEQFF. The CDR3 DNA follows: TGCGCCAGCAGCTTGCAGGGGACCACCTACAATGAGCAGTTCTTC.

This chain connects TRBV3-1 (or the pseudogene TRBV3-2) to TRBJ2-7, with 9 bases that match TRBD2. Trimming at V came to 0 bases and at J to 4 bases, leaving 7 bases not matched to a gene. This CDR3 is 16 amino acids long. CDR1 and CDR2 (germline): LGHDT, YNNKEL (reference sequence). The CDR3 nucleotides are TGTGCCAGCAGCCAAGACTTGTCAGCGGGGGGATACGAGCAGTACTTC. Its protein product is CASSQDLSAGGYEQYF.

The chain links TRBV28 to TRBJ2-7, with D tentatively TRBD2 (5 bases). The germline V gene encodes CDR1 MDHEN and CDR2 SYDVKM. The CDR3 spans 11 residues. V dropped 3 bases and J dropped 7 bases, with 7 bases sitting between them. The CDR3 protein is CASSLQREQYF. CDR3 bases: TGTGCCAGCAGTTTGCAGCGGGAGCAGTACTTC.

This chain uses TRBV10-3 with TRBJ2-3; TRBD1 matches at 9 bases. V lost 6 bases, J lost 4 bases, and 8 bases stayed unmatched. The germline V gene encodes CDR1 ENHRY and CDR2 SYGVKD. The CDR3 length is 15 residues. The CDR3 loop reads CAISPGQGGSDTQYF. The CDR3 bases are TGTGCCATCAGCCCGGGACAGGGAGGTTCAGATACGCAGTATTTT.

The chain joins TRBV11-1 to TRBJ2-5; D perhaps matches TRBD1 (6 bases). The CDR3 consists of 14 residues. Germline V CDR1 and CDR2: SGHAT, FQDESV (reference sequence). Trimming shortened V by 1 base and J by 0 bases, and 6 bases separated the two germline ends. This CDR3 reads CASSLGTDQETQYF. As DNA, the CDR3 is TGTGCCAGCAGCTTAGGGACAGACCAAGAGACCCAGTACTTC. Using reference TRBV11-1 and TRBJ2-5 for the parts outside the CDR3, the full variable domain is EAEVAQSPRYKITEKSQAVAFWCDPISGHATLYWYRQILGQGPELLVQFQDESVVDDSQLPKDRFSAERLKGVDSTLKIQPAELGDSAMYLCASSLGTDQETQYFGPGTRLLVL.